Each of the 4 T cell receptor beta chains below was sequenced from the same sample in a study of T cells in Graves' hyperthyroidism and ophthalmopathy. Researchers amplified the TCR beta CDR3 regions from RNA transcripts. HTBI primers were the set used in a first-round RT-PCR of the TCR CDR3. TCRdb re-derived calls from the multiplex PCR reads in MiXCR, one entry per CDR3 protein. The data contain about 600,000 distinct CDR3 sequences, about 14% of them singletons. Sequenced: blood. The receptors shown here come from a woman aged 45-65 years with Graves' ophthalmopathy.

The rearrangement joins TRBV5-1 to TRBJ1-5; 8 bases fit TRBD1. CDR1 is SGHRS and CDR2 is YFSETQ in the germline V gene. The CDR3 runs 16 residues. V was clipped by 5 bases and J by 3 bases; unmatched bases: 10. CDR3 sequence reads: CASSPTQGGINQPQHF. In nucleotides, the CDR3 is TGCGCCAGCAGTCCGACACAGGGGGGGATCAATCAGCCCCAGCATTTT.

The table lists this clonotype with many counts. This rearrangement joins TRBV6-2 or TRBV6-3 to TRBJ2-7; TRBD1 matches 8 bases. After removal of 2 bases from V and 1 base from J, the junction contained 7 bases not matched to a gene. This CDR3 contains 16 residues. Looked up from germline, CDR1 is MNHEY and CDR2 is SVGEGT. This CDR3 reads CASSYPDRGVSYEQYF. CDR3 nucleotide sequence: TGTGCCAGCAGTTACCCTGACAGGGGTGTTTCCTACGAGCAGTACTTC.

For the CDR3, the DNA is TGTGCCAGCAGTAACCTTAGGGACGGCTTGGGAAAACTGTTTTTT. It codes for CASSNLRDGLGKLFF. This chain joins TRBV6-2 or TRBV6-3 and TRBJ1-4; D is perhaps TRBD1 (5 bases). Trimming left V 5 bases short and J 10 bases short, with 20 bases between. The CDR3 has 15 amino acids. Germline CDR1 MNHEY, CDR2 SVGEGT.

This clonotype occurred many times. This chain's CDR3 is CASSLVLGPRTRSSYEQYF. The CDR3 DNA reads TGTGCCAGCAGCTTAGTCCTAGGACCGAGGACACGGAGCTCCTACGAGCAGTACTTC. V and J are TRBV11-2 and TRBJ2-7; D possibly corresponds to TRBD1 (5 bases). Trimming pared 1 base from V and 0 bases from J, leaving 22 bases between. The V gene's germline CDR1 is SGHAT and CDR2 FQNNGV. CDR3 length equals 19 residues.